A selection of T cell receptor beta chains follows, all from one sample in a study of tumor-infiltrating lymphocytes in primary liver carcinoma. TCRdb re-analysed the multiplex PCR reads in MiXCR, keeping a single row per CDR3 protein. This sample has approximately 190,000 distinct CDR3 sequences; about 82% occur once, and the top ten carry around a sixth. Source material: tumor tissue from primary liver carcinoma. The source of these receptors is a man between 35 and 55 years old with primary liver carcinoma and hepatitis B virus infection. Each CDR3 is given with its conserved first and last residue. The D gene is left open where the match is weak. Clone size is given for some rows only: seen once, a few or many times, or a class if the clone is expanded.

16	NA	TRBJ2-1	TRBD1	TRBV6-2/TRBV6-3	TGTGCCGGCAGTCCGCCGGGACAGGGCTCCTACAGTGAGCAGTTCTTC	CAGSPPGQGSYSEQFF
14	NA	TRBJ1-1	TRBD1	TRBV6-1	TGTGACAGCAGGACGGGACAGACGAACACTGAGGCTTTCTTT	CDSRTGQTNTEAFF
15	NA	TRBJ1-6	TRBD1	TRBV12-3/TRBV12-4	TGTGCCAGCAGTGCCCAGACAGGGGGCGATTCACCCCTCCACTTT	CASSAQTGGDSPLHF
15	NA	TRBJ2-2	TRBD2	TRBV29-1	TGCAGCACGGCCGGGATTAGCGGGAGAACCGGGGAGCTGTTTTTT	CSTAGISGRTGELFF
15	many	TRBJ1-1	NA	TRBV4-3	TGCGCCAGCAGCCAAACACAGGGTGGGTCCACGGAAGCTTTCTTT	CASSQTQGGSTEAFF
14	medium-sized	TRBJ2-1	NA	TRBV11-2	TGTGCCAGCAGCTTGTCGGGGTTCGACAATGAGCAGTTCTTC	CASSLSGFDNEQFF
15	NA	TRBJ2-6	NA	TRBV11-2	TGTGCCACCCAGCGGCCACACTCTGGGACCAACGTCGTGACTTTC	CATQRPHSGTNVVTF
13	NA	TRBJ1-6	NA	TRBV20-1	TGCAGTGCCGACAGCTCCTATAAATCACCCCTCCACTTT	CSADSSYKSPLHF
11	NA	TRBJ2-4	NA	TRBV28	TGTGCCAGCAGTTCGATACTTTTTCAGTACTTC	CASSSILFQYF
14	NA	TRBJ1-2	TRBD1	TRBV11-2	TGTACCAGCAGCCCGCGTCGGGACAGTCCTGGCTACACCTTC	CTSSPRRDSPGYTF
16	NA	TRBJ1-3	TRBD1	TRBV6-6	TGTGCCAGATGTTACCCCCAGGGGGCCTCAGGAAACACCATATATTTT	CARCYPQGASGNTIYF
15	NA	TRBJ2-1	TRBD2	TRBV6-1	TGTGCCAGCAGAGGGGAAATAGCGGGGCTTTATGAGCAGTTCTTC	CASRGEIAGLYEQFF
16	NA	TRBJ2-2	TRBD1	TRBV28	TGTGTCAGCAGTTTCCCACAGGGGCCTTACACTGGCGAGCTGTTTTTT	CVSSFPQGPYTGELFF
14	many	TRBJ1-2	NA	TRBV7-9	TGTGCCAGCAGCCAAGCTGGGGGGTATGAAGGCTACACCTTC	CASSQAGGYEGYTF
13	NA	TRBJ1-1	TRBD1	TRBV18	TGTGCCAGCTCACCGGGACAGGGCACTGAAGTTTTCTTT	CASSPGQGTEVFF
15	NA	TRBJ2-3	NA	TRBV29-1	TGCAGCGTTGAGGGCGGGACCGGCATCACAAATATGCAGTATTTT	CSVEGGTGITNMQYF
14	NA	TRBJ1-5	NA	TRBV6-2/TRBV6-3	TGTGTCATCACCCTAGTGAAAGGGGATCAGCCCCAGCATTTT	CVITLVKGDQPQHF
13	NA	TRBJ1-5	NA	TRBV12-3/TRBV12-4	TGTGCCAGCACTTGGGGCAGGGGACAGCCCCAGCATTTT	CASTWGRGQPQHF
13	NA	TRBJ1-3	NA	TRBV28	TGTGCCAGCAAGTTTCCCGCTGGAAACACCACATATTTT	CASKFPAGNTTYF
15	NA	TRBJ2-7	TRBD2	TRBV20-1	TGCAGAGCTCGATGGGGCGGGAGTTGCGACTACGAGCAGTACTTC	CRARWGGSCDYEQYF
14	NA	TRBJ2-2	NA	TRBV7-8	TGTGCCAACAGCTTATTAATACAGACCGGGGAACTGTTTTTT	CANSLLIQTGELFF
14	NA	TRBJ2-1	TRBD2	TRBV10-2	TGCGCCAGCGGTACTAGCGGAAGTGGGGGTGAGCAGTTCTTC	CASGTSGSGGEQFF
14	NA	TRBJ2-3	TRBD2	TRBV4-1	TGCGTCAGCGGGAGGCGGGAAGGCACAGATACGCAGTATTTT	CVSGRREGTDTQYF
15	NA	TRBJ2-3	TRBD2	TRBV6-5	TGTGCCATCAACCCAGAACTAGCGGGAACAGATACGCGGTATTTT	CAINPELAGTDTRYF
16	NA	TRBJ2-3	NA	TRBV5-5	TGTGCCAGTAGCATCCCCAGTAACGCCAGCACAGATACGCAGTATTTT	CASSIPSNASTDTQYF
14	NA	TRBJ1-2	NA	TRBV29-1	TGCAGCCTTGTACGAGGACGGGGTGAATATGGCTACACCTTC	CSLVRGRGEYGYTF
15	NA	TRBJ2-3	NA	TRBV4-2	TGTGTCAGCAGCAGTTTTGAGGGGAGCACAGATACGCGGTATTTT	CVSSSFEGSTDTRYF
14	once	TRBJ2-3	TRBD1	TRBV29-1	TGCAGCGGGGGACAGGGAGCGGTCACAAATACGCAGTATTTT	CSGGQGAVTNTQYF
15	many	TRBJ2-5	TRBD2	TRBV6-6	TGTGCCAGCATCGCACTAGCGGGAGGTGGAGAGACCCAGTACTTC	CASIALAGGGETQYF
15	NA	TRBJ2-2	NA	TRBV5-1	TGCTCCAGCAGCAGCGTGGGACGAAACACCGGGGAGCTGTTTTTT	CSSSSVGRNTGELFF
15	NA	TRBJ2-1	NA	TRBV4-1	TGCGTCAGCAGCCAAGAAGCTAGCGAATTACATGAGCAGTTCTTC	CVSSQEASELHEQFF